Each of the 22 T cell receptor beta chains below was sequenced from the same sample in a study of PD-L1 blockade in urothelial cancer. TCRdb keeps only in-frame clones here, not all; method: immunoSEQ multiplex PCR. The table lists about 40,000 clones, around nine tenths of them singletons. As to time point: peripheral blood 6 weeks after treatment start. The material sequenced was PBMCs, taken around atezolizumab (anti-PD-L1) treatment. Receptors were obtained from a man in his sixties with urothelial cancer.

This clone came up once. The V call is TRBV2, the J call TRBJ2-7; D gene ambiguous. The CDR3 has 12 amino acids. V dropped 9 bases and J dropped 2 bases, with 11 bases sitting between them. Germline loops: CDR1 SNHLY, CDR2 FYNNEI. This CDR3 reads CASKPQTYEQYF. Written as DNA, the CDR3 is TGTGCCAGTAAACCTCAGACCTACGAGCAGTACTTC.

This rearrangement joins TRBV6-6 to TRBJ2-5; D remains unclear. The end of the DNA fits TRBJ2-7 better, so the J call may be wrong. Looked up from germline, CDR1 is MNHNY and CDR2 is SVGAGI (reference sequence). The CDR3 spans 15 residues. The CDR3 DNA follows: TGTGCCAGCAGTTACTCCGATGGGCAGTACGACGAGCAGTACTTC. This gives the protein CASSYSDGQYDEQYF.

The rearrangement joins TRBV27 to TRBJ2-7, with 8 bases matching TRBD1. The J segment lost 5 bases and the V segment lost 6 bases, leaving 12 bases of the junction unmatched. The CDR3 spans 15 residues. The V gene's germline CDR1 is MNHEY and CDR2 SMNVEV (reference sequence). The CDR3 DNA reads as TGTGCCAGCAGCCCACTGGACAGGGTCGGGAACGAGCAGTACTTC. It is translated as CASSPLDRVGNEQYF.

The chain employs TRBV5-1 and TRBJ2-7, with 8 bases identical to TRBD1. V trimming: 3 bases; J trimming: 4 bases; junction bases outside the gene matches: 6. Germline values: CDR1 SGHRS, CDR2 YFSETQ. This CDR3 region has 14 residues. This chain's CDR3 is CASSWTGKEYEQYF. The CDR3 nucleotides read TGCGCCAGCAGCTGGACAGGGAAAGAGTACGAGCAGTACTTC.

This sequence joins TRBV25-1 and TRBJ2-2; the D gene is possibly TRBD2 (5 bases). Trimming stripped 3 bases from V and 6 bases from J, with 11 bases between. Germline V lookup: CDR1 MGHDK, CDR2 SYGVNS. The CDR3 is made up of 14 amino acids. The CDR3 protein is CASSDALVAGELFF. The DNA of the CDR3 is TGTGCCAGCAGTGACGCACTAGTAGCCGGGGAGCTGTTTTTT.

The chain has TRBV6-6 and TRBJ1-2; 7 bases map to TRBD1. V shed 9 bases, J shed 5 bases, and the junction held 9 bases outside the gene matches. The germline V gene encodes CDR1 MNHNY and CDR2 SVGAGI (reference sequence). The CDR3 covers 13 residues. CDR3 nucleotide sequence: TGTGCCAGTTACAGGGGCCACCAATATGGCTACACCTTC. Amino acid sequence: CASYRGHQYGYTF.

V gene TRBV11-2 combines with J gene TRBJ2-1, with a weak D call TRBD2 (7 bases). Germline values: CDR1 SGHAT, CDR2 FQNNGV. Trimming shortened V by 5 bases and J by 9 bases, and 14 bases separated the two germline ends. The CDR3 covers 13 residues. CDR3 nucleotide sequence: TGTGCCAGCAGCCGGCAGGGGAGGGGTGAGCAGTTCTTC. This codes for CASSRQGRGEQFF.

V gene TRBV10-3 combines with J gene TRBJ2-7, with 9 bases matching TRBD1. The V and J ends lost 2 bases and 4 bases, in that order; junction bases with no gene match: 9. The CDR3 runs 16 residues. In germline, CDR1 is ENHRY, CDR2 SYGVKD. The CDR3 nucleotides are TGTGCCATCAGTGAGATAGGGACAGGGACCGGTTACGAGCAGTACTTC. Translating it yields CAISEIGTGTGYEQYF.

The chain is built from TRBV5-1 and TRBJ2-3; TRBD2 aligns across 9 bases. V shed 4 bases and J 6 bases; nucleotides not matched to a gene: 9. Germline lookup yields CDR1 SGHRS and CDR2 YFSETQ. This CDR3 region has 15 residues. DNA of the CDR3: TGCGCCAGCAGCCTCAGCGGGGGGCCGGGCGATACGCAGTATTTT. Its translation is CASSLSGGPGDTQYF.

The genes are TRBV7-9 and TRBJ2-1; TRBD2 matches 10 bases. The V and J ends lost 4 bases and 5 bases, in that order; junction bases with no gene match: 8. Germline-derived CDR1 and CDR2 are SEHNR and FQNEAQ (reference sequence). The CDR3 sequence is 16 residues long. CDR3 sequence: CASSSAGTSVNNEQFF. CDR3 in DNA: TGTGCCAGCAGCTCAGCCGGGACTAGCGTCAACAATGAGCAGTTCTTC.

This chain connects TRBV2 to TRBJ2-7, with D possibly TRBD1 on 5 matching bases. V lost 1 base and J lost 2, with 9 bases in between. Germline V gene data show CDR1 as SNHLY and CDR2 as FYNNEI. The length of the CDR3 is 14 residues. The CDR3 spells CASSEGRAPYEQYF. The CDR3 bases are TGTGCCAGCAGTGAAGGCAGGGCTCCCTACGAGCAGTACTTC.

The chain is built from TRBV7-2 and TRBJ1-1; D unclear. Trimming took 10 bases from V and 11 from J, leaving 20 bases between them. There are 12 residues in the CDR3. CDR1 and CDR2 from the germline V gene are SGHTA and FQGNSA. As DNA, the CDR3 is TGTGCCATCCCACAAAATAATCAAGCGGCTTTCTTT. Translated: CAIPQNNQAAFF. Variable domain in full (rest from reference TRBV7-2 and TRBJ1-1): GAGVSQSPSNKVTEKGKDVELRCDPISGHTALYWYRQSLGQGLEFLIYFQGNSAPDKSGLPSDRFSAERTGGSVSTLTIQRTQQEDSAVYLCAIPQNNQAAFFGQGTRLTVV.

Regarding this clone: This specimen includes other DNA sequences encoding the same CDR3. The rearrangement joins TRBV27 to TRBJ2-7; D might be TRBD1 (6 bases). V lost 4 bases, J lost 4 bases, and 26 bases lay in between. Germline loops: CDR1 MNHEY, CDR2 SMNVEV (reference sequence). The CDR3 runs 18 residues. The CDR3 region is CASSYHLRRGTLLYEQYF. In DNA form, the CDR3 reads TGTGCCAGCAGTTACCACCTCCGCAGGGGAACTCTTTTGTACGAGCAGTACTTC.

V is TRBV7-2 and J is TRBJ2-7; 7 bases are shared with TRBD2. CDR1 and CDR2 (germline): SGHTA, FQGNSA. The CDR3 extends over 17 amino acids. Unmatched junction bases numbered 11, after V lost 1 base and J lost 2 bases. The CDR3 coding sequence is TGTGCCAGCAGCTTAGATGTTCGGGCTAGCGGACCCTACGAGCAGTACTTC. It yields the protein CASSLDVRASGPYEQYF.

V is TRBV11-1 and J is TRBJ2-5; tentatively, D is TRBD1 (6 bases). V was clipped by 5 bases and J by 5 bases, with 18 bases between them. The germline V gene encodes CDR1 SGHAT and CDR2 FQDESV (reference sequence). The CDR3 sequence is 15 residues long. CDR3 nucleotide sequence: TGTGCCAGCAGCCCCCGGCAGGGGAGAGGGGAGACCCAGTACTTC. Amino acid sequence: CASSPRQGRGETQYF.

J is TRBJ2-7 and V is TRBV6-5, with TRBD1 as a possible D gene (6 bases). V was clipped by 7 bases and J by 7 bases, with 14 bases between them. CDR1 is MNHEY, CDR2 SVGAGI, per germline. The CDR3 spans 12 residues. The CDR3 DNA is TGTGCCAGCAAAAAGGGCACAGGGGAGCAGTACTTC. This gives the protein CASKKGTGEQYF.

This clone was seen a few times. The CDR3 DNA follows: TGTGCCTGGAGTAAGAGGGTAGGAGGCTACACCTTC. It is translated as CAWSKRVGGYTF. This sequence joins TRBV30 and TRBJ1-2; no clear D gene. The CDR3 consists of 12 residues. Germline lookup yields CDR1 GTSNPN and CDR2 SVGIG (reference sequence). V lost 2 bases, J lost 8 bases, and 12 bases lay in between.

This chain links TRBV25-1 with TRBJ1-3, with D perhaps TRBD1 (6 bases). The CDR3 has 14 amino acids. Germline V CDR1 and CDR2: MGHDK, SYGVNS. V lost 5 bases and J lost 2, with 10 bases in between. The CDR3 DNA reads as TGTGCCAGCAGTCCGGGACACCCTGGAAACACCATATATTTT. This codes for CASSPGHPGNTIYF.

The rearrangement uses TRBV18 and TRBJ1-2, with TRBD1 matching 9 bases. V trimming: 3 bases; J trimming: 4 bases; junction bases outside the gene matches: 6. Germline-derived CDR1 and CDR2 are KGHSH and LQKENI. The CDR3 is 15 amino acids. The CDR3 protein is CASSPSGQGPYGYTF. The CDR3 DNA reads as TGTGCCAGCTCACCGTCCGGACAGGGGCCCTATGGCTACACCTTC.

This chain connects TRBV23-1 to TRBJ2-3, with 9 bases lining up with TRBD2. TRBV23-1 is placed among ORFs of uncertain function. J lost 6 bases, V lost 8 bases, and 18 bases had no gene match. The CDR3 extends over 17 amino acids. This CDR3 is CASARRDARGGPDTQYF. The CDR3 DNA is TGCGCCAGCGCGCGAAGGGATGCGCGGGGGGGCCCGGATACGCAGTATTTT.

The chain has TRBV19 and TRBJ2-5; 9 bases fit TRBD2. Germline CDR1 LNHDA, CDR2 SQIVND (reference sequence). The CDR3 is 14 residues long. Losses at the gene ends were 2 bases for V and 7 bases for J; bases not matched to a gene: 5. CDR3 residues: CASSIRGLAGTQYF. The DNA for the CDR3 is TGTGCCAGTAGTATAAGGGGACTAGCAGGGACCCAGTACTTC.

This clone was counted between two and nine times. The chain couples TRBV5-1 to TRBJ1-5, with D perhaps matching TRBD1 (5 bases). Trimming removed 1 base from V and 7 bases from J, with 12 bases in between. Germline V gene data show CDR1 as SGHRS and CDR2 as YFSETQ. This CDR3 is 14 amino acids long. As DNA, the CDR3 is TGCGCCAGCAGCTTGAAGGGCGGGGGGCAGCCCCAGCATTTT. Its translation is CASSLKGGGQPQHF.